The sequence of this TCR beta chain was determined in a study of cytomegalovirus exposure and HLA in healthy donors. Study summary: From HLA-typed donors, an early data release held tens of millions of unique TCRs. Of all 400 or so donors who were genotyped, roughly 81% belonged to the Caucasian-associated ancestry cluster. Study outcomes and limitations: In a later analysis, HLA-associated beta chains showed higher expansion and lower generation probabilities than comparable chains.

Primers for the PCR totalled 60 Vbeta and 13 Jbeta. This table comes from immunoSEQ multiplex PCR, and its TCRdb copy is limited to in-frame clones, with some not included. The profile shows fewer than 90,000 clones, just under 80% of them singletons. This CDR3 has 17 amino acids. Germline CDR1 is GTSNPN and CDR2 is SVGIG (reference sequence). V lost 0 bases, J lost 9 bases, and 13 bases stayed unmatched. Notes on this clone: Its antigen is unidentified.

Sequencing was performed on PBMCs. The receptor was isolated from a male donor in good health and CMV-seropositive. V gene TRBV30 combines with J gene TRBJ2-1, with 11 bases matching TRBD2. The CDR3, as DNA: TGTGCCTGGAGTGTACTGGGGCTAGCGGGAGGAGGCGGTGAGCAGTTCTTC. Translating it yields CAWSVLGLAGGGGEQFF.